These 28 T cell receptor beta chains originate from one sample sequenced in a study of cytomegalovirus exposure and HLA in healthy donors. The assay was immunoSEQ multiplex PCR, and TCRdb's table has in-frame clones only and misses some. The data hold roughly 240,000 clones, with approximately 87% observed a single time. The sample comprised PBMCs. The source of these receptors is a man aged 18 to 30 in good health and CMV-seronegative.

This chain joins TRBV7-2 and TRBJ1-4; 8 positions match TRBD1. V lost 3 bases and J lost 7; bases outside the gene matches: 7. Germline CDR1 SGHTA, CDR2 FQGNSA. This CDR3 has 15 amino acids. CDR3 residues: CASSLPGQAREKLFF. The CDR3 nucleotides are TGTGCCAGCAGCTTGCCGGGACAGGCTCGTGAAAAACTGTTTTTT.

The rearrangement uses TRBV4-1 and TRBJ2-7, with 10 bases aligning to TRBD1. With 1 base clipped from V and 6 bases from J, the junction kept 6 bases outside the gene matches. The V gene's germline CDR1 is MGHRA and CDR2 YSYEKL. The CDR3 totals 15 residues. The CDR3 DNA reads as TGCGCCAGCAGCCAAGTAAAGGGACAGGGGCGCGAGCAGTACTTC. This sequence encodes CASSQVKGQGREQYF.

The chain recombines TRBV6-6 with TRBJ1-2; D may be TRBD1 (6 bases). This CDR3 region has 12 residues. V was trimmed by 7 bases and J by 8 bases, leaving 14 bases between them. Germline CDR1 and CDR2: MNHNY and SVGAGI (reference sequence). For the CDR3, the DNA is TGTGCCAGCACGGGCGATGACAGGGGCTACACCTTC. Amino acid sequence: CASTGDDRGYTF.

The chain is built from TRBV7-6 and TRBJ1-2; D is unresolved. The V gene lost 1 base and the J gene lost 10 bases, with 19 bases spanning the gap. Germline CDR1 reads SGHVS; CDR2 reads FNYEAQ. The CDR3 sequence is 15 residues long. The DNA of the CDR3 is TGTGCCAGCAGCTTAGGGTCCCCAGGCTTCTTAGACTACACCTTC. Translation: CASSLGSPGFLDYTF.

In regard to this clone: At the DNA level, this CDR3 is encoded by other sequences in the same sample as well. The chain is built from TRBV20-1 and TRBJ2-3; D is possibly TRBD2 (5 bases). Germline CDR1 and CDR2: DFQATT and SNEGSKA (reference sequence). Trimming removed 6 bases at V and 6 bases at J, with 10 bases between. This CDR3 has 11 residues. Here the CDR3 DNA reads TGCAGTGCGAGATCGGGGGATACGCAGTATTTT. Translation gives CSARSGDTQYF.

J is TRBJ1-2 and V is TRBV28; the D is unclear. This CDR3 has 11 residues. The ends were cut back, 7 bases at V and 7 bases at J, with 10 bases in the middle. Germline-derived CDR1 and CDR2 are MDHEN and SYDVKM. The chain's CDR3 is CASTRHGGYTF. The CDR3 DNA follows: TGTGCCAGCACCCGTCACGGTGGCTACACCTTC.

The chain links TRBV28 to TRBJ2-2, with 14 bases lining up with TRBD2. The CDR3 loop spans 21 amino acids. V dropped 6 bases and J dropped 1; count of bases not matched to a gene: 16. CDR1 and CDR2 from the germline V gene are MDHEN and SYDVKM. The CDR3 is CASRPITGLAGEPLNTGELFF. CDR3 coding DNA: TGTGCCAGCAGACCAATAACGGGACTAGCGGGAGAACCCTTGAACACCGGGGAGCTGTTTTTT.

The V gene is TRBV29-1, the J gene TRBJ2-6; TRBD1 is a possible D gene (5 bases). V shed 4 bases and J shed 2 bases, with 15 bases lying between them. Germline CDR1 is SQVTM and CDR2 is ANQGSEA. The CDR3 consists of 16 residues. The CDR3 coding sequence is TGCAGCGTTGTCAATTCAGGGTTTGCTGGGGCCAACGTCCTGACTTTC. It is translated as CSVVNSGFAGANVLTF.

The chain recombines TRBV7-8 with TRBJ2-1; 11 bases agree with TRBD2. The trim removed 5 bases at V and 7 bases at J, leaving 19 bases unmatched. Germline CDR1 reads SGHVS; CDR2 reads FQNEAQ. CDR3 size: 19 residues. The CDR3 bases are TGTGCCAGCAGCATCGCCGGACTAGCGGGCAATTCAAGGAGGAATGAGCAGTTCTTC. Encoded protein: CASSIAGLAGNSRRNEQFF.

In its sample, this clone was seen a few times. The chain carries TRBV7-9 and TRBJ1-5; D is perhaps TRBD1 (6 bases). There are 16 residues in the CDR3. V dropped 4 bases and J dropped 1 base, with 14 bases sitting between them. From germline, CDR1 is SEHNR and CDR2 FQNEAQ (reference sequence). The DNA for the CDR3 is TGTGCCAGCAGCTCTTCGGGGGGCCCGAGCAATCAGCCCCAGCATTTT. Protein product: CASSSSGGPSNQPQHF.

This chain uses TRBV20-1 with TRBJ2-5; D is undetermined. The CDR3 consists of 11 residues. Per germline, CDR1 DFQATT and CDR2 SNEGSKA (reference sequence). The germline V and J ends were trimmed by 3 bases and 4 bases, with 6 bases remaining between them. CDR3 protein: CSASLIETQYF. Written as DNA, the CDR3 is TGCAGTGCTAGCCTAATAGAGACCCAGTACTTC.

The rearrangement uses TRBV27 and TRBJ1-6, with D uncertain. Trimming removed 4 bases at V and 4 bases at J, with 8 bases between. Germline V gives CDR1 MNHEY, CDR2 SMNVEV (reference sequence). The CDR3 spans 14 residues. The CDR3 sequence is CASSSGWYNSPLHF. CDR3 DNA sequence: TGTGCCAGCAGTTCGGGGTGGTATAATTCACCCCTCCACTTT.

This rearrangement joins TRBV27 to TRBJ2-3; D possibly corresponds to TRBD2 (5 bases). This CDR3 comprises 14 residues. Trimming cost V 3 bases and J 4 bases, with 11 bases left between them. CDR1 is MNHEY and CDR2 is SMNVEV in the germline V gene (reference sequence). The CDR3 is CASSLNSAPDTQYF. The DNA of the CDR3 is TGTGCCAGCAGTTTGAATAGCGCACCAGATACGCAGTATTTT.

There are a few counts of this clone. In nucleotides, the CDR3 is TGTGCCAGCAAGCAGGGTCAACAGCCCCAGCATTTT. Protein sequence: CASKQGQQPQHF. The gene calls are TRBV6-1 and TRBJ1-5; D is possibly TRBD1 (5 bases). The CDR3 is 12 amino acids. The V and J ends lost 7 bases and 7 bases respectively, with 11 bases between them. CDR1 MNHNS and CDR2 SASEGT come from the germline V gene.

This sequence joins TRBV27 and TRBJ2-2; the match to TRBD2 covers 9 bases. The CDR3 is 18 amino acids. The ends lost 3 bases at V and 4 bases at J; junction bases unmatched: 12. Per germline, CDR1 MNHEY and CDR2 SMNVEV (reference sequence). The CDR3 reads CASSLALWREGTTGELFF. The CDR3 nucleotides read TGTGCCAGCAGTTTGGCCCTGTGGCGGGAGGGCACCACCGGGGAGCTGTTTTTT.

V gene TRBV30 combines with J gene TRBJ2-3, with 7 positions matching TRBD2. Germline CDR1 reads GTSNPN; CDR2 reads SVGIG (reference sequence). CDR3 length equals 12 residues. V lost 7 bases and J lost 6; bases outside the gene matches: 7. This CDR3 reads CASVREPDTQYF. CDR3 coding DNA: TGTGCCTCGGTGCGGGAGCCCGATACGCAGTATTTT.

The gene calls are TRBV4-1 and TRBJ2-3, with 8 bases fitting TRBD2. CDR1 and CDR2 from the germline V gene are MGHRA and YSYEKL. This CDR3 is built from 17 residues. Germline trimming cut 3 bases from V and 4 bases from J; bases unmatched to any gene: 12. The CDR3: CASSQLTSAMGPDTQYF. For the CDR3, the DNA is TGCGCCAGCAGCCAGCTGACTAGCGCGATGGGTCCAGATACGCAGTATTTT.

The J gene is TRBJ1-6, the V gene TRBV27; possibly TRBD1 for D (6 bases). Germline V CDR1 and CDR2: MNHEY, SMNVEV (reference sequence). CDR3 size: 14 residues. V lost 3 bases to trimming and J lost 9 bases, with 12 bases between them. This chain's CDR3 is CASSFRLQGSPLHF. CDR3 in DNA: TGTGCCAGCAGTTTTCGGTTACAGGGTTCACCCCTCCACTTT.

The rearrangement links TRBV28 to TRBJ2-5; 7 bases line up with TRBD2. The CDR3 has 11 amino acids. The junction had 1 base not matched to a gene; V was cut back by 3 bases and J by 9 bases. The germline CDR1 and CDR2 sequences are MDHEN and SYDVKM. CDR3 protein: CASSFRGAQYF. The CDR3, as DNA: TGTGCCAGCAGTTTCCGGGGGGCCCAGTACTTC. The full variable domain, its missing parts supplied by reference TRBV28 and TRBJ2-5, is DVKVTQSSRYLVKRTGEKVFLECVQDMDHENMFWYRQDPGLGLRLIYFSYDVKMKEKGDIPEGYSVSREKKERFSLILESASTNQTSMYLCASSFRGAQYFGPGTRLLVL.

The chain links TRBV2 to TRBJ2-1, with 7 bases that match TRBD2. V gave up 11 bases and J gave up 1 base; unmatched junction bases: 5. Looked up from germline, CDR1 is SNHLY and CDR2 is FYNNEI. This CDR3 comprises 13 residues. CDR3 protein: CAGGLDSYNEQFF. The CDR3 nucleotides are TGTGCCGGAGGACTAGATTCCTACAATGAGCAGTTCTTC. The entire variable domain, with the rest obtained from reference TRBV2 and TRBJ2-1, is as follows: EPEVTQTPSHQVTQMGQEVILRCVPISNHLYFYWYRQILGQKVEFLVSFYNNEISEKSEIFDDQFSVERPDGSNFTLKIRSTKLEDSAMYFCAGGLDSYNEQFFGPGTRLTVL.

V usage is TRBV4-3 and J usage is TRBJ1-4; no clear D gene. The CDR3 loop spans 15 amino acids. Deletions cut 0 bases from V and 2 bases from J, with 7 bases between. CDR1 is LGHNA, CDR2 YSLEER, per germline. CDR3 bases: TGCGCCAGCAGCCAAGATTCGGAGACTAATGAAAAACTGTTTTTT. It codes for CASSQDSETNEKLFF.

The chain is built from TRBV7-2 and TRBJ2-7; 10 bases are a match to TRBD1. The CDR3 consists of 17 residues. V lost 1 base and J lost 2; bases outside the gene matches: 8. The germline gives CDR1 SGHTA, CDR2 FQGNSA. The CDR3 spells CASSLGFGQGGPYEQYF. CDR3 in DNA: TGTGCCAGCAGCTTAGGGTTTGGACAGGGGGGCCCCTACGAGCAGTACTTC.

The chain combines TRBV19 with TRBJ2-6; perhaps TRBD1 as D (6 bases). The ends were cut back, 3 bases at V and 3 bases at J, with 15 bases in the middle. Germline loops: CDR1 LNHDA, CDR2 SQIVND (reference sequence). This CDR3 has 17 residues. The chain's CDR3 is CASSIYSQGYGANVLTF. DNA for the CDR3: TGTGCCAGTAGTATCTATTCACAGGGTTATGGGGCCAACGTCCTGACTTTC. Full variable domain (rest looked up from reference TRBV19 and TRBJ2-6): DGGITQSPKYLFRKEGQNVTLSCEQNLNHDAMYWYRQDPGQGLRLIYYSQIVNDFQKGDIAEGYSVSREKKESFPLTVTSAQKNPTAFYLCASSIYSQGYGANVLTFGAGSRLTVL.

The CDR3 DNA sequence: TGCGCCAGCAGCTTGTCAGGGATAAATGAAAAACTGTTTTTT. Translation: CASSLSGINEKLFF. V and J are TRBV5-1 and TRBJ1-4; tentative D call: TRBD1 (5 bases). Per germline, CDR1 SGHRS and CDR2 YFSETQ. The CDR3 loop spans 14 amino acids. V dropped 1 base and J dropped 5 bases, with 9 bases sitting between them.

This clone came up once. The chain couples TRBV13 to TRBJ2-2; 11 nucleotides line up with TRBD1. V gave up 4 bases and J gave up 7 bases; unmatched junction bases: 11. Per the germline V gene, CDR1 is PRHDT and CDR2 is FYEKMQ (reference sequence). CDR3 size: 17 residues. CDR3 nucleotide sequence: TGTGCCAGCAGCTCCGGCCTCGGGACAGGGGGAATCGGGGAGCTGTTTTTT. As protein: CASSSGLGTGGIGELFF.

CDR3 DNA sequence: TGTGCCTGGAGTACTCCGAATAATGAAAAACTGTTTTTT. The encoded protein is CAWSTPNNEKLFF. V usage is TRBV30 and J usage is TRBJ1-4; D is ambiguous. CDR3 length: 13 amino acids. CDR1 is GTSNPN, CDR2 SVGIG, per germline (reference sequence). Between the trimmed V and J ends, which lost 2 bases and 4 bases, there was a span of 8 bases.

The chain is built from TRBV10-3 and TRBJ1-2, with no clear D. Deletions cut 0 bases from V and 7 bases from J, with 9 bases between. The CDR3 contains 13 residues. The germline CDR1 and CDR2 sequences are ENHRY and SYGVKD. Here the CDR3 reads CAISESNLGGYTF. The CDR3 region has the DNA TGTGCCATCAGTGAGTCGAACCTCGGTGGCTACACCTTC.

CDR3 DNA: TGTGCCAGCCGACGTGGGGTAGGGGTGTACGAGCAGTACTTC. Translated, it gives CASRRGVGVYEQYF. The chain uses TRBV6-5 and TRBJ2-7, with D perhaps TRBD1 (5 bases). The CDR3 is made up of 14 amino acids. Trimming pared 8 bases from V and 4 bases from J, leaving 18 bases between. Germline CDR1 is MNHEY and CDR2 is SVGAGI.